This TCR beta chain was found in a study of blood T cell repertoires in COVID-19. The wider study: Material from acute and convalescent COVID-19 was sourced from the United States, Italy and Spain. The analysed material was cDNA or gDNA that came from T cells, B-cell-depleted T cells, or PBMCs.

In the original processing: Reference gene primer amplification yielded estimated nucleated cell counts. The data were produced by immunoSEQ multiplex PCR, yet TCRdb's version contains in-frame clones alone and is incomplete. That table is the source of V, J and clone size, and D and trimming were worked out from the DNA. The table has approximately 350,000 clones, 89% seen once. Germline CDR1 and CDR2: SNHLY and FYNNEI. The CDR3 covers 14 residues. V was shortened by 6 bases and J by 1 base, with 10 bases between the two germline ends. Only a few counts were recorded for this clone. The clonotype was recovered from a man aged 35 to 55 with acute or convalescent COVID-19. The chain combines TRBV2 with TRBJ1-5; tentatively, D is TRBD1 (5 bases). Sequenced: peripheral blood. CDR3 DNA sequence: TGTGCCAGCAGATTGACAGAGAGCAATCAGCCCCAGCATTTT. It is translated as CASRLTESNQPQHF.